Listed here are 20 T cell receptor beta chains from one sample, sequenced in a study of T cells after yellow fever vaccination. TCRdb processed the 5' RACE reads anew with MiXCR; each CDR3 protein has one entry. The sample consists of around 550,000 distinct CDR3 sequences, 15% to 20% of them appearing once. The source material was PBMCs, sampled 15 days after the yellow fever booster vaccination. Receptor source: a young man who received the YFV17D yellow fever vaccine.

This clonotype was counted between two and nine times. The V gene is TRBV7-9, the J gene TRBJ2-3; weak D call: TRBD1 (6 bases). Germline V gene data show CDR1 as SEHNR and CDR2 as FQNEAQ (reference sequence). CDR3 size: 15 residues. V was shortened by 5 bases and J by 2 bases, with 14 bases between the two germline ends. The CDR3 sequence: CASSPLGQITDTQYF. The CDR3 region has the DNA TGTGCCAGCAGCCCCCTCGGACAGATCACAGATACGCAGTATTTT.

This chain connects TRBV29-1 to TRBJ2-3; no firm D call. The germline gives CDR1 SQVTM, CDR2 ANQGSEA. The CDR3 length is 11 residues. V shed 3 bases and J shed 9 bases, with 10 bases lying between them. This CDR3 reads CSVESEITQYF. The CDR3 bases are TGCAGCGTTGAGAGCGAGATAACGCAGTATTTT.

This clonotype came up a few times. The gene calls are TRBV5-6 and TRBJ2-2; unclear D gene. Germline CDR1 is SGHDT and CDR2 is YYEEEE. The CDR3 extends over 15 amino acids. V shed 2 bases and J shed 3 bases, with 11 bases lying between them. The CDR3 DNA reads as TGTGCCAGCAGCTTCATCGGGCCGCACACCGGGGAGCTGTTTTTT. Protein sequence: CASSFIGPHTGELFF.

The sample holds a few counts of this clonotype. This chain connects TRBV7-9 to TRBJ1-1; the match to TRBD1 covers 7 bases. CDR3 length: 15 residues. The J segment lost 0 bases and the V segment lost 5 bases, leaving 6 bases of the junction unmatched. Germline CDR1 and CDR2: SEHNR and FQNEAQ (reference sequence). The CDR3, as DNA: TGTGCCAGCAGCAAACAGGGACAGTTGAACACTGAAGCTTTCTTT. Its protein product is CASSKQGQLNTEAFF.

The chain joins TRBV5-1 to TRBJ2-6; possible D gene TRBD1, 5 bases. Trimming removed 0 bases from V and 0 bases from J, with 10 bases in between. This CDR3 comprises 17 residues. The germline CDR1 and CDR2 sequences are SGHRS and YFSETQ. CDR3 residues: CASSLGRVTSGANVLTF. In nucleotides, the CDR3 is TGCGCCAGCAGCTTGGGCAGGGTAACCTCTGGGGCCAACGTCCTGACTTTC.

The chain employs TRBV6-1 and TRBJ2-1; 10 bases agree with TRBD1. V lost 6 bases to trimming and J lost 2 bases; unmatched junction nucleotides: 4. Germline values: CDR1 MNHNS, CDR2 SASEGT. The CDR3 runs 15 residues. CDR3 sequence reads: CASRRTGGTYNEQFF. CDR3 bases: TGTGCCAGCAGACGGACAGGGGGAACCTACAATGAGCAGTTCTTC.

The chain links TRBV3-1 to TRBJ2-4, with D possibly matching TRBD1 (6 bases). In germline, CDR1 is LGHDT, CDR2 YNNKEL (reference sequence). The CDR3 length is 17 residues. Trimming stripped 0 bases from V and 2 bases from J, with 14 bases between. The CDR3: CASSQELGATSKNIQYF. CDR3 nucleotide sequence: TGTGCCAGCAGCCAAGAGTTGGGGGCAACTTCCAAAAACATTCAGTACTTC.

Many counts were recorded for this clonotype. V is TRBV12-3 or TRBV12-4 and J is TRBJ2-2; D is uncertain. With 7 bases removed from V and 6 bases from J, the gap between germline ends came to 15 bases. CDR3 length: 14 amino acids. The chain's CDR3 is CASTVSAAPGELFF. The CDR3 DNA reads as TGTGCCAGCACCGTTTCGGCAGCCCCCGGGGAGCTGTTTTTT.

This clonotype was detected only a few times. This chain joins TRBV9 and TRBJ2-3, with a weak D call TRBD2 (5 bases). Germline V gene lookup returns CDR1 SGDLS and CDR2 YYNGEE. V lost 3 bases and J lost 2, with 19 bases in between. This CDR3 has 17 amino acids. CDR3 loop: CASSAPSGSRPTDTQYF. In DNA form, the CDR3 reads TGTGCCAGCAGCGCCCCCTCGGGGTCCCGGCCCACAGATACGCAGTATTTT.

The V gene is TRBV4-3, the J gene TRBJ2-3; 11 nucleotides line up with TRBD2. In germline, CDR1 is LGHNA, CDR2 YSLEER. The CDR3 consists of 16 residues. V gave up 1 base and J gave up 4 bases; unmatched junction bases: 4. The CDR3 loop is CASSQVAGGRADTQYF. Here the CDR3 DNA reads TGCGCCAGCAGCCAAGTAGCGGGAGGGCGGGCAGATACGCAGTATTTT.

This clonotype showed up just a few times. The J gene is TRBJ2-2, the V gene TRBV28, with D perhaps TRBD1 (5 bases). Germline lookup yields CDR1 MDHEN and CDR2 SYDVKM. This CDR3 comprises 14 residues. The ends were cut back, 2 bases at V and 3 bases at J, with 7 bases in the middle. The CDR3 is CASSLQGYTGELFF. CDR3 nucleotides: TGTGCCAGCAGTTTACAGGGTTACACCGGGGAGCTGTTTTTT.

This clonotype was counted between two and nine times. The chain employs TRBV20-1 and TRBJ2-7, with D perhaps TRBD1 or TRBD2 (5 bases each). In germline, CDR1 is DFQATT, CDR2 SNEGSKA (reference sequence). The germline V and J ends were trimmed by 2 bases and 0 bases, with 14 bases remaining between them. CDR3 length: 15 amino acids. CDR3 DNA: TGCAGTGCTAGAATCGAATCGGGGCTCTCCTACGAGCAGTACTTC. Protein sequence: CSARIESGLSYEQYF.

This clonotype has a handful of counts. The chain recombines TRBV5-1 with TRBJ2-7; a weak D match, TRBD1 (5 bases). The CDR3 extends over 14 amino acids. With 1 base removed from V and 3 bases from J, the gap between germline ends came to 11 bases. Germline loops: CDR1 SGHRS, CDR2 YFSETQ. The CDR3 region has the DNA TGCGCCAGCAGCTTGCAGGGTCTGAACTACGAGCAGTACTTC. Translating it yields CASSLQGLNYEQYF.

This clonotype was observed many times. The CDR3 DNA reads TGTGCCAGCAGTTACGTGCAGGGATTAAATGAGCAGTTCTTC. Translated, it gives CASSYVQGLNEQFF. The V call is TRBV6-5, the J call TRBJ2-1; perhaps TRBD1 as D (5 bases). Trimming left V 2 bases short and J 7 bases short, with 12 bases between. There are 14 residues in the CDR3. Germline V gives CDR1 MNHEY, CDR2 SVGAGI.

This clonotype has a count of ten or more. V and J are TRBV7-3 and TRBJ2-3; 9 bases match TRBD2. V shed 2 bases and J 6 bases; nucleotides not matched to a gene: 6. Germline V CDR1 and CDR2: SGHTA, FQGTGA. This CDR3 has 15 residues. CDR3 in DNA: TGTGCCAGCAGCTTATTAGCGGGAGTGGGTGATACGCAGTATTTT. This sequence encodes CASSLLAGVGDTQYF.

This chain uses TRBV6-2 or TRBV6-3 with TRBJ2-1; possible D gene TRBD1, 6 bases. Per germline, CDR1 MNHEY and CDR2 SVGEGT. The CDR3 runs 15 residues. The germline V and J ends were trimmed by 2 bases and 0 bases, with 8 bases remaining between them. The CDR3 sequence is CASSYGTPSYNEQFF. As DNA, the CDR3 is TGTGCCAGCAGTTACGGGACACCCTCCTACAATGAGCAGTTCTTC.

The CDR3 DNA follows: TGCAGCGCCCCGACAGGGACTGGCACCGGGGAGCTGTTTTTT. Translated: CSAPTGTGTGELFF. The chain links TRBV29-1 to TRBJ2-2; the D gene is possibly TRBD1 (7 bases). Trimming pared 7 bases from V and 4 bases from J, leaving 16 bases between. The CDR3 runs 14 residues. The germline V gene has CDR1 SQVTM and CDR2 ANQGSEA.

This clonotype was found many times. V usage is TRBV18 and J usage is TRBJ1-4, with 8 bases lining up with TRBD1. Germline values: CDR1 KGHSH, CDR2 LQKENI. The CDR3 is 18 residues long. The junction had 12 bases not matched to a gene; V was cut back by 1 base and J by 5 bases. The CDR3, as DNA: TGTGCCAGCTCACCACTGCCCGGGACAGGTGGCCAAAATGAAAAACTGTTTTTT. Translation: CASSPLPGTGGQNEKLFF.

There are a few counts of this clonotype. The gene calls are TRBV19 and TRBJ2-5; 9 nucleotides line up with TRBD2. Germline assignment: CDR1 LNHDA and CDR2 SQIVND (reference sequence). V dropped 5 bases and J dropped 5; count of bases not matched to a gene: 6. The CDR3 runs to 14 residues. CDR3 sequence: CASSLAGRMETQYF. The CDR3 DNA reads as TGTGCCAGTAGTCTAGCGGGACGTATGGAGACCCAGTACTTC.

This clonotype was counted only a few times. The chain carries TRBV7-8 and TRBJ2-7; 7 bases align to TRBD1. Germline trimming cut 6 bases from V and 4 bases from J; bases unmatched to any gene: 21. From germline, CDR1 is SGHVS and CDR2 FQNEAQ. This CDR3 is 18 amino acids long. The CDR3 loop is CASSTNRDRQGSRYEQYF. The CDR3 bases are TGTGCCAGCAGTACGAACCGGGACCGACAGGGTAGCCGATACGAGCAGTACTTC.